This is a list of T cell receptor beta chains from one sample in a study of CD8 T cells in Susac syndrome. MiXCR, applied by TCRdb to the immunoSEQ multiplex PCR reads, yields one record per CDR3 protein. The sample holds about 160,000 distinct CDR3 sequences; about 91% are singletons and the top ten take approximately 0.075%. Sequencing input: CD4+ T cells from PBMCs. The source of these receptors is a human donor in good health. The CDR3 runs from the conserved cysteine through the conserved F or W. A D gene is named only where the DNA matches it firmly. The size field is filled for only some rows; it gives once, few, many or a size class.

clone size,J gene,V gene,D gene,CDR3 protein,CDR3 DNA
.,TRBJ1-2,TRBV6-2/TRBV6-3,.,CASRPPADYGYTF,TGTGCCAGCAGGCCACCCGCGGACTATGGCTACACCTTC
.,TRBJ2-7,TRBV6-2/TRBV6-3,.,CASTNVGEQYF,TGTGCCAGCACAAACGTAGGGGAGCAGTACTTC
.,TRBJ1-5,TRBV5-1,.,CASSFLDSYNQPQHF,TGCGCCAGCAGCTTCCTCGACAGTTACAATCAGCCCCAGCATTTT
once,TRBJ1-1,TRBV10-3,TRBD1,CAIRGTGLNTEAFF,TGTGCCATCAGGGGGACAGGGCTGAACACTGAAGCTTTCTTT
once,TRBJ2-2,TRBV30,.,CAWTRVGTGELFF,TGTGCCTGGACAAGGGTGGGCACCGGGGAGCTGTTTTTT
.,TRBJ2-2,TRBV5-1,.,CASDLGGGTGELFF,TGCGCCAGCGACCTTGGAGGGGGCACCGGGGAGCTGTTTTTT
.,TRBJ2-2,TRBV12-3/TRBV12-4,.,CASTPGLYTGELFF,TGTGCCAGCACCCCGGGACTTTACACCGGGGAGCTGTTTTTT
.,TRBJ2-3,TRBV10-3,.,CAIGVADTQYF,TGTGCCATCGGAGTCGCAGATACGCAGTATTTT
.,TRBJ2-1,TRBV5-1,.,CASSLEGGEQFF,TGCGCCAGCAGCTTGGAAGGGGGTGAGCAGTTCTTC
.,TRBJ2-5,TRBV11-2,TRBD2,CASSSGTSGLQETQYF,TGTGCCAGCAGCTCGGGGACTAGCGGTCTTCAAGAGACCCAGTACTTC
once,TRBJ2-5,TRBV29-1,.,CSVISRGETQYF,TGCAGCGTCATATCTAGGGGGGAGACCCAGTACTTC
.,TRBJ2-6,TRBV15,.,CATSRGVGANVLTF,TGTGCCACCAGCAGGGGCGTTGGGGCCAACGTCCTGACTTTC
.,TRBJ2-1,TRBV7-2,TRBD1,CASSSPIGGDRGNYNEQFF,TGTGCCAGCAGCTCACCGATAGGGGGGGACAGGGGGAACTACAATGAGCAGTTCTTC
.,TRBJ2-5,TRBV4-1,.,CASSQEGSGVGTQYF,TGCGCCAGCAGCCAAGAAGGTTCAGGTGTCGGGACCCAGTACTTC
.,TRBJ2-3,TRBV6-1,TRBD2,CASSQFSGGPSSTDTQYF,TGTGCCAGCAGTCAGTTTAGCGGGGGGCCTTCTAGCACAGATACGCAGTATTTT
.,TRBJ1-1,TRBV5-1,.,CASSKPMGPMNTEAFF,TGCGCCAGCAGCAAACCAATGGGGCCTATGAACACTGAAGCTTTCTTT
once,TRBJ2-3,TRBV20-1,TRBD2,CSAGLAGSGDTQYF,TGCAGTGCTGGACTAGCGGGTTCCGGAGATACGCAGTATTTT